Below are 26 T cell receptor beta chains sequenced from a single sample in a study of T cell responses to AZD1222 COVID-19 vaccine. The method was immunoSEQ multiplex PCR; TCRdb's version includes in-frame clones alone and lacks a portion of them. In the table there are some 130,000 clones, over 85% of which are singletons. The sequences come from peripheral blood, collected 28 days after the second AZD1222 dose. These receptors were obtained from an adult who received the AZD1222 COVID-19 vaccine.

V is TRBV18 and J is TRBJ1-5; weak D call: TRBD1 (5 bases). V was pared by 3 bases and J by 1 base, with 13 bases between. Germline CDR1 KGHSH, CDR2 LQKENI. The CDR3 is 16 residues long. The CDR3 loop is CASSPGAGLSNQPQHF. DNA for the CDR3: TGTGCCAGCTCACCCGGGGCAGGGTTAAGCAATCAGCCCCAGCATTTT.

In its sample, this clone was seen a few times. The chain links TRBV28 to TRBJ1-5; no definite D call. Trimming stripped 3 bases from V and 4 bases from J, with 7 bases between. This CDR3 contains 13 residues. Germline V gives CDR1 MDHEN, CDR2 SYDVKM. CDR3 loop: CASSFARNQPQHF. CDR3 sequence (DNA): TGTGCCAGCAGTTTCGCCAGGAATCAGCCCCAGCATTTT.

CDR3 sequence reads: CASSWDTREAFF. For the CDR3, the DNA is TGTGCCAGCAGTTGGGACACAAGAGAAGCTTTCTTT. This rearrangement joins TRBV28 to TRBJ1-1; possible D gene TRBD1, 6 bases. V was pared by 4 bases and J by 8 bases, with 11 bases between. Per germline, CDR1 MDHEN and CDR2 SYDVKM. The CDR3 totals 12 residues. The whole variable domain, filled in from reference TRBV28 and TRBJ1-1, reads DVKVTQSSRYLVKRTGEKVFLECVQDMDHENMFWYRQDPGLGLRLIYFSYDVKMKEKGDIPEGYSVSREKKERFSLILESASTNQTSMYLCASSWDTREAFFGQGTRLTVV.

This chain links TRBV15 with TRBJ2-5; D unclear. V was trimmed by 0 bases and J by 3 bases, leaving 8 bases between them. The germline V gene encodes CDR1 LNHNV and CDR2 YYDKDF (reference sequence). The CDR3 contains 14 residues. CDR3 amino acids: CATSRDLPEETQYF. The DNA for the CDR3 is TGTGCCACCAGCAGAGATTTGCCCGAAGAGACCCAGTACTTC.

This rearrangement joins TRBV9 to TRBJ2-3; 11 bases line up with TRBD2. Trimming at V came to 4 bases and at J to 0 bases, leaving 7 bases not matched to a gene. The germline V gene encodes CDR1 SGDLS and CDR2 YYNGEE. The CDR3 contains 17 residues. The CDR3 sequence is CASSSPTSGASTDTQYF. The CDR3 region has the DNA TGTGCCAGCAGCTCCCCGACTAGCGGGGCAAGCACAGATACGCAGTATTTT.

The chain combines TRBV13 with TRBJ1-1; D call uncertain. Trimming took 5 bases from V and 6 from J, leaving 13 bases between them. CDR1 is PRHDT and CDR2 is FYEKMQ in the germline V gene (reference sequence). CDR3 length equals 13 residues. The CDR3 spells CASSAIGGPEAFF. In DNA form, the CDR3 reads TGTGCCAGCAGCGCCATAGGAGGCCCTGAAGCTTTCTTT.

The CDR3 DNA follows: TGCGCCAGCAGCCAAGATCGGGGCAGGGGGCGCGGGACCCAGTACTTC. Amino acid sequence: CASSQDRGRGRGTQYF. This chain uses TRBV4-3 with TRBJ2-5; 8 nucleotides match TRBD1. The ends lost 0 bases at V and 7 bases at J; junction bases unmatched: 10. Germline loops: CDR1 LGHNA, CDR2 YSLEER. The CDR3 has 16 residues.

The chain recombines TRBV10-3 with TRBJ1-3, with D possibly TRBD1 on 5 matching bases. The CDR3 has 14 amino acids. The germline V and J ends were trimmed by 6 bases and 8 bases, with 17 bases remaining between them. CDR1 ENHRY and CDR2 SYGVKD come from the germline V gene. In nucleotides, the CDR3 is TGTGCCATCAGCAATGCCAGGGACGGGGACACCATATATTTT. It yields the protein CAISNARDGDTIYF.

V and J are TRBV5-1 and TRBJ2-7; D possibly corresponds to TRBD2 (5 bases). This CDR3 is 13 amino acids long. The germline V gene encodes CDR1 SGHRS and CDR2 YFSETQ. Trimming cost V 4 bases and J 4 bases, with 12 bases left between them. DNA of the CDR3: TGCGCCAGCAGCACCGGACTCCCGTACGAGCAGTACTTC. Translating it yields CASSTGLPYEQYF.

This chain connects TRBV2 to TRBJ2-3, with no clear D. Germline lookup yields CDR1 SNHLY and CDR2 FYNNEI. The CDR3 spans 13 residues. V was shortened by 4 bases and J by 0 bases, with 5 bases between the two germline ends. The CDR3 DNA reads TGTGCCAGCAGTGCAGACAGCACAGATACGCAGTATTTT. This translates into CASSADSTDTQYF.

The V and J genes are TRBV15 and TRBJ1-1; 7 nucleotides align to TRBD1. Germline lookup yields CDR1 LNHNV and CDR2 YYDKDF (reference sequence). V dropped 5 bases and J dropped 4; count of bases not matched to a gene: 7. This CDR3 region has 14 residues. CDR3 sequence: CATSRRPGGTEAFF. The CDR3 DNA reads TGTGCCACCAGCCGCCGTCCAGGGGGCACTGAAGCTTTCTTT. Filled out from reference TRBV15 and TRBJ1-1, the complete variable domain reads DAMVIQNPRYQVTQFGKPVTLSCSQTLNHNVMYWYQQKSSQAPKLLFHYYDKDFNNEADTPDNFQSRRPNTSFCFLDIRSPGLGDTAMYLCATSRRPGGTEAFFGQGTRLTVV.

The rearrangement uses TRBV12-3 or TRBV12-4 and TRBJ2-7, with 7 bases lining up with TRBD1. This CDR3 comprises 13 residues. With V trimmed by 6 bases and J by 7 bases, 9 bases remained unmatched. The CDR3 protein is CASSATGVGEQYF. The CDR3 DNA follows: TGTGCCAGCAGCGCCACAGGGGTTGGGGAGCAGTACTTC.

The V call is TRBV10-1, the J call TRBJ1-6, with a tentative D call TRBD1 (6 bases). The germline gives CDR1 WNHNN, CDR2 SYGVQD (reference sequence). V gave up 6 bases and J gave up 10 bases, with 22 bases separating them. CDR3 length: 16 residues. The CDR3 region has the DNA TGCGCCAGCAGGTCACCTGGGGGGGGCAGCCGCTCACCCCTCCACTTT. Amino acids: CASRSPGGGSRSPLHF.

The rearrangement uses TRBV28 and TRBJ2-2; either TRBD1 or TRBD2 may supply D (5 bases each). Germline V gives CDR1 MDHEN, CDR2 SYDVKM. V shed 1 base and J shed 6 bases, with 15 bases lying between them. The CDR3 extends over 16 amino acids. The CDR3 spells CASSLFGGRVAGELFF. CDR3 nucleotides: TGTGCCAGCAGTTTATTTGGGGGTCGAGTAGCCGGGGAGCTGTTTTTT.

This rearrangement joins TRBV19 to TRBJ1-2; D perhaps matches TRBD1 (5 bases). The CDR3 totals 14 residues. Germline assignment: CDR1 LNHDA and CDR2 SQIVND (reference sequence). V was clipped by 3 bases and J by 5 bases, with 13 bases between them. This chain's CDR3 is CASSIGGIDYGYTF. CDR3 nucleotide sequence: TGTGCCAGTAGTATTGGGGGGATCGATTATGGCTACACCTTC. The variable domain in full, with the rest retrieved from reference TRBV19 and TRBJ1-2, is DGGITQSPKYLFRKEGQNVTLSCEQNLNHDAMYWYRQDPGQGLRLIYYSQIVNDFQKGDIAEGYSVSREKKESFPLTVTSAQKNPTAFYLCASSIGGIDYGYTFGSGTRLTVV.

The V call is TRBV5-6, the J call TRBJ1-2; D ambiguous. This CDR3 comprises 15 residues. Trimming pared 1 base from V and 6 bases from J, leaving 16 bases between. Per germline, CDR1 SGHDT and CDR2 YYEEEE. Here the CDR3 DNA reads TGTGCCAGCAGCTTGATTTCCAGGAGGGTCCATGGCTACACCTTC. This sequence encodes CASSLISRRVHGYTF.

The chain joins TRBV6-2 or TRBV6-3 to TRBJ2-3; D remains unclear. Trimming left V 4 bases short and J 3 bases short, with 5 bases between. CDR3 length: 12 amino acids. Per the germline V gene, CDR1 is MNHEY and CDR2 is SVGEGT. The chain's CDR3 is CASSFATDTQYF. DNA for the CDR3: TGTGCCAGCAGTTTTGCGACAGATACGCAGTATTTT.

V is TRBV29-1 and J is TRBJ1-2; no reliable D call. This CDR3 comprises 12 residues. Germline lookup yields CDR1 SQVTM and CDR2 ANQGSEA. Trimming cost V 7 bases and J 8 bases, with 17 bases left between them. DNA of the CDR3: TGCAGCGCCTGGGAGTTTGGGCGCGGCTACACCTTC. Its translation is CSAWEFGRGYTF.

The chain has TRBV5-1 and TRBJ2-7, with 8 bases fitting TRBD2. V was clipped by 4 bases and J by 1 base; unmatched bases: 10. The CDR3 is 16 residues long. Germline loops: CDR1 SGHRS, CDR2 YFSETQ. The CDR3 DNA is TGCGCCAGCAGCCCTGGGGCGGGAGGAGTTTCCTACGAGCAGTACTTC. It encodes CASSPGAGGVSYEQYF.

The rearrangement joins TRBV18 to TRBJ2-3; possibly TRBD2 for D (5 bases). This CDR3 has 15 amino acids. Per germline, CDR1 KGHSH and CDR2 LQKENI. Trimming cost V 3 bases and J 2 bases, with 12 bases left between them. CDR3 region: CASSPPLGFTDTQYF. The CDR3 nucleotides read TGTGCCAGCTCACCCCCACTAGGGTTCACAGATACGCAGTATTTT.

Turning to this clone: At one boundary the junction diverges from the germline segment, which might be a read error. V usage is TRBV27 and J usage is TRBJ2-7; maybe TRBD2 (6 bases). Germline V lookup: CDR1 MNHEY, CDR2 SMNVEV (reference sequence). CDR3 size: 12 residues. The CDR3, as DNA: TGTGCCAGCAGTTTATCTAATCGGGGGTTGAACTTC. Translation: CASSLSNRGLNF.

V gene TRBV10-3 combines with J gene TRBJ2-3; 12 bases are shared with TRBD2. CDR3 length: 15 amino acids. Unmatched junction bases numbered 4, after V lost 5 bases and J lost 4 bases. CDR1 ENHRY and CDR2 SYGVKD come from the germline V gene. This CDR3 is CAISLTSGSADTQYF. CDR3 bases: TGTGCCATCAGTTTGACTAGCGGGAGTGCAGATACGCAGTATTTT.

The CDR3 spells CATFSGANSYEQYF. CDR3 nucleotide sequence: TGTGCCACCTTTAGCGGAGCTAACTCCTACGAGCAGTACTTC. The chain is built from TRBV10-3 and TRBJ2-7, with D perhaps TRBD2 (6 bases). Germline CDR1 is ENHRY and CDR2 is SYGVKD. Trimming removed 10 bases from V and 0 bases from J, with 16 bases in between. CDR3 size: 14 residues.

The chain carries TRBV6-6 and TRBJ2-1, with 11 bases matching TRBD2. The germline V gene encodes CDR1 MNHNY and CDR2 SVGAGI (reference sequence). J gave up 8 bases and V 6 bases, and 12 bases lay outside the gene matches. This CDR3 region has 16 residues. The CDR3 DNA follows: TGTGCCAGCAGAAATACCGGGACTAGCGGTATGCATGAGCAGTTCTTC. This codes for CASRNTGTSGMHEQFF.

The count of this clone is one. The rearrangement links TRBV3-1 (or the pseudogene TRBV3-2) to TRBJ2-1, with 8 bases aligning to TRBD1. Germline values: CDR1 LGHDT, CDR2 YNNKEL (reference sequence). The CDR3 is 13 amino acids. The J segment lost 7 bases and the V segment lost 4 bases, leaving 3 bases of the junction unmatched. The DNA of the CDR3 is TGTGCCAGCAGCCTTAACAGGGGGAATGAGCAGTTCTTC. It encodes CASSLNRGNEQFF.

The chain is built from TRBV7-9 and TRBJ2-7; D may match TRBD1 or TRBD2 (7 bases each). Germline CDR1 reads SEHNR; CDR2 reads FQNEAQ (reference sequence). The CDR3 is 15 amino acids. V shed 4 bases and J shed 6 bases, with 19 bases lying between them. The CDR3 loop is CASSSPGGGRGEQYF. CDR3 sequence (DNA): TGTGCCAGCAGCTCCCCAGGGGGGGGGCGGGGCGAGCAGTACTTC.